The 3 T cell receptor beta chains reported below all come from one sample, sequenced in a study of OX40 agonist ivuxolimab in advanced cancers. Data came from immunoSEQ multiplex PCR; TCRdb stores just in-frame clones and leaves some out. The repertoire holds approximately 82,000 clones, roughly 83% seen once, with around 0.84% in the top ten. Source: CD4+ or CD8+ T cells sorted from blood, taken in a trial of the OX40 agonist ivuxolimab. The source of these receptors is an adult with an advanced solid tumor such as melanoma, head and neck, liver or kidney cancer.

The chain has TRBV25-1 and TRBJ2-6; 7 positions match TRBD1. Germline V CDR1 and CDR2: MGHDK, SYGVNS. This CDR3 has 17 amino acids. V lost 1 base and J lost 4; bases outside the gene matches: 7. The CDR3, as DNA: TGTGCCAGCAGTGAATTAGGAGAGGGGGCCGGGGCCAACGTCCTGACTTTC. Protein product: CASSELGEGAGANVLTF.

The chain links TRBV30 to TRBJ2-7, with D perhaps matching TRBD1 (6 bases). V shed 5 bases and J shed 1 base, with 15 bases lying between them. In germline, CDR1 is GTSNPN, CDR2 SVGIG (reference sequence). The CDR3 sequence is 14 residues long. CDR3 DNA: TGTGCCTGGGCCCCGGGACACCTTTCCTACGAGCAGTACTTC. It translates to CAWAPGHLSYEQYF.

J is TRBJ2-1 and V is TRBV5-6; perhaps TRBD2 as D (6 bases). Germline V gives CDR1 SGHDT, CDR2 YYEEEE. Between the trimmed V and J ends, which lost 4 bases and 5 bases, there was a span of 13 bases. The CDR3 has 14 residues. The CDR3 DNA is TGTGCCAGCAGCATAACCGGGAGCAACAATGAGCAGTTCTTC. It encodes CASSITGSNNEQFF. The full variable domain, in which reference TRBV5-6 and TRBJ2-1 provide the parts outside the CDR3, is DAGVTQSPTHLIKTRGQQVTLRCSPKSGHDTVSWYQQALGQGPQFIFQYYEEEERQRGNFPDRFSGHQFPNYSSELNVNALLLGDSALYLCASSITGSNNEQFFGPGTRLTVL.